These 29 T cell receptor beta chains originate from one sample sequenced in a study of cytomegalovirus exposure and HLA in healthy donors. Use of 60 Vbeta and 13 Jbeta primers characterized the PCR. Libraries were prepared by immunoSEQ multiplex PCR; TCRdb keeps only in-frame clonotypes and omits some of them. Of tens of thousands of clones listed, about four fifths are singletons. Sequenced material: PBMCs. Receptor source: a young man in good health and CMV-seropositive.

This chain connects TRBV4-2 to TRBJ1-3; D is uncertain. V gave up 2 bases and J gave up 1 base, with 18 bases separating them. Per the germline V gene, CDR1 is LGHNA and CDR2 is YNFKEQ. The CDR3 extends over 18 amino acids. The CDR3 protein is CASSQHIEGRGSGNTIYF. In DNA, the CDR3 is TGTGCCAGCAGCCAACACATCGAAGGGAGAGGGTCTGGAAACACCATATATTTT.

This clone was recorded only once. The genes are TRBV6-5 and TRBJ1-2; D is ambiguous. Between the trimmed V and J ends, which lost 7 bases and 4 bases, there was a span of 16 bases. Germline assignment: CDR1 MNHEY and CDR2 SVGAGI. CDR3 length: 14 amino acids. The CDR3 DNA sequence: TGTGCCAGCATCCCCTCAGGTGGGAGCTATGGCTACACCTTC. Amino acids: CASIPSGGSYGYTF.

This clone has more than one count but fewer than ten. The chain is built from TRBV2 and TRBJ1-1; D may be TRBD1 (6 bases). This CDR3 contains 15 residues. Per the germline V gene, CDR1 is SNHLY and CDR2 is FYNNEI. V gave up 7 bases and J gave up 2 bases, with 17 bases separating them. The CDR3 DNA reads TGTGCCAGCATCCCAAGGCCAGGGACAAACACTGAAGCTTTCTTT. Protein product: CASIPRPGTNTEAFF.

The chain carries TRBV7-3 and TRBJ1-2; maybe TRBD1 (6 bases). Germline assignment: CDR1 SGHTA and CDR2 FQGTGA. V lost 4 bases and J lost 8, with 14 bases in between. CDR3 length: 13 residues. The CDR3 DNA reads TGTGCCAGCAGCTCACAGGGTGGAAGGGGCTACACCTTC. Its protein product is CASSSQGGRGYTF.

The chain links TRBV2 to TRBJ2-5; 7 bases are a match to TRBD1. CDR1 and CDR2 from the germline V gene are SNHLY and FYNNEI. This CDR3 has 14 residues. With 6 bases clipped from V and 11 bases from J, the junction kept 15 bases outside the gene matches. The CDR3 sequence: CASRSDGTVQSQYF. The CDR3 DNA reads as TGTGCCAGCAGATCGGATGGGACAGTTCAATCGCAGTACTTC.

The chain combines TRBV19 with TRBJ1-5; the D gene is possibly TRBD1 (5 bases). V lost 5 bases and J lost 7, with 6 bases in between. Germline-derived CDR1 and CDR2 are LNHDA and SQIVND (reference sequence). The CDR3 is 11 amino acids. In DNA form, the CDR3 reads TGTGCCAGTAGTGGGGGGCAGCCCCAGCATTTT. It yields the protein CASSGGQPQHF.

The chain is built from TRBV5-4 and TRBJ1-4; D not resolved. CDR3 length equals 15 residues. Trimming stripped 4 bases from V and 7 bases from J, with 17 bases between. Germline CDR1 reads SGHNT; CDR2 reads YYREEE (reference sequence). The CDR3 nucleotides read TGTGCCAGCAGCACAAACACCCGGCGAGGTGAAAAACTGTTTTTT. It translates to CASSTNTRRGEKLFF.

This clone is a singleton in its sample. The chain uses TRBV14 and TRBJ2-3, with D possibly TRBD2 on 5 matching bases. Germline V gene sequence: CDR1 SGHDN, CDR2 FVKESK. The CDR3 is made up of 15 amino acids. The ends were cut back, 2 bases at V and 2 bases at J, with 11 bases in the middle. CDR3: CASSQRGLHTDTQYF. The CDR3 region has the DNA TGTGCCAGCAGCCAAAGAGGGCTCCACACAGATACGCAGTATTTT.

In the case of this clone: Within the sample, other DNA sequences also encode this same CDR3. The CDR3, as DNA: TGCGCCACCAAACAGGACGGATACTCTGGAAACACCATATATTTT. It translates to CATKQDGYSGNTIYF. The chain uses TRBV5-1 and TRBJ1-3; the D gene is possibly TRBD1 (5 bases). Trimming left V 9 bases short and J 0 bases short, with 16 bases between. The CDR3 contains 15 residues. Germline values: CDR1 SGHRS, CDR2 YFSETQ.

The rearrangement joins TRBV5-1 to TRBJ1-1, with D perhaps matching TRBD1 (5 bases). This CDR3 contains 13 residues. CDR1 and CDR2 from the germline V gene are SGHRS and YFSETQ. Between the trimmed V and J ends, which lost 6 bases and 0 bases, there was a span of 9 bases. The CDR3 region is CASNAGLNTEAFF. In DNA, the CDR3 is TGCGCCAGCAACGCAGGGTTGAACACTGAAGCTTTCTTT.

The genes are TRBV6-4 and TRBJ2-3; 7 bases match TRBD2. V trimming: 6 bases; J trimming: 2 bases; junction bases outside the gene matches: 8. The CDR3 has 15 amino acids. Germline assignment: CDR1 MRHNA and CDR2 SNTAGT. CDR3 coding DNA: TGTGCCAGCAGCCAAGAAGCGGGGACCACAGATACGCAGTATTTT. Translated, it gives CASSQEAGTTDTQYF.

This chain links TRBV5-5 with TRBJ1-1; D is uncertain. Looked up from germline, CDR1 is SGHKS and CDR2 is YYEKEE (reference sequence). The length of the CDR3 is 14 residues. V lost 4 bases and J lost 1, with 11 bases in between. The CDR3 protein is CASSRANGNTEAFF. In nucleotides, the CDR3 is TGTGCCAGCAGCCGCGCTAACGGGAACACTGAAGCTTTCTTT.

This sequence joins TRBV10-3 and TRBJ1-1; 11 bases map to TRBD1. Losses at the gene ends were 4 bases for V and 5 bases for J; bases not matched to a gene: 6. The germline V gene encodes CDR1 ENHRY and CDR2 SYGVKD. The CDR3 length is 15 residues. CDR3 nucleotides: TGTGCCATCAGTGGGACAGGGGGCGGAAGGACTGAAGCTTTCTTT. Its protein product is CAISGTGGGRTEAFF.

V usage is TRBV2 and J usage is TRBJ1-5, with TRBD1 matching 8 bases. Germline V gene lookup returns CDR1 SNHLY and CDR2 FYNNEI. The CDR3 is 14 amino acids. The V and J ends lost 6 bases and 6 bases, in that order; junction bases with no gene match: 7. DNA of the CDR3: TGTGCCAGCAGCCGGACAGGGTCCGGTCAGCCCCAGCATTTT. Its protein product is CASSRTGSGQPQHF. Full variable domain (remainder filled in from reference TRBV2 and TRBJ1-5): EPEVTQTPSHQVTQMGQEVILRCVPISNHLYFYWYRQILGQKVEFLVSFYNNEISEKSEIFDDQFSVERPDGSNFTLKIRSTKLEDSAMYFCASSRTGSGQPQHFGDGTRLSIL.

V and J are TRBV19 and TRBJ1-6; 8 bases are a match to TRBD1. The CDR3 consists of 16 residues. Unmatched junction bases numbered 9, after V lost 1 base and J lost 10 bases. The germline V gene has CDR1 LNHDA and CDR2 SQIVND (reference sequence). The DNA for the CDR3 is TGTGCCAGTAGTATAGGGACAGGGATTTCAAAATCACCCCTCCACTTT. Translation: CASSIGTGISKSPLHF.

The V gene is TRBV27, the J gene TRBJ2-7; 7 bases match TRBD1. Germline V gene data show CDR1 as MNHEY and CDR2 as SMNVEV (reference sequence). J gave up 3 bases and V 5 bases, and 10 bases lay outside the gene matches. The CDR3 loop spans 15 amino acids. The CDR3 is CASSPRQGAFYEQYF. The CDR3 DNA sequence: TGTGCCAGCAGTCCCCGACAGGGAGCCTTCTACGAGCAGTACTTC.

This chain uses TRBV5-1 with TRBJ2-3; D is ambiguous. The CDR3 is 12 amino acids. In germline, CDR1 is SGHRS, CDR2 YFSETQ. Trimming pared 5 bases from V and 4 bases from J, leaving 8 bases between. The CDR3 loop is CASSFRSDTQYF. CDR3 coding DNA: TGCGCCAGCAGTTTCAGGTCAGATACGCAGTATTTT.

The CDR3, as DNA: TGTGCCAGCACCATGGGACAGGGGAACACTGAAGCTTTCTTT. This translates into CASTMGQGNTEAFF. The chain links TRBV18 to TRBJ1-1, with 9 bases identical to TRBD1. The CDR3 has 14 residues. Germline trimming cut 8 bases from V and 1 base from J; bases unmatched to any gene: 5. Germline lookup yields CDR1 KGHSH and CDR2 LQKENI.

The CDR3 spells CASSFDRGSYEQYF. The CDR3 DNA reads TGTGCCAGCAGCTTTGACAGGGGGTCCTACGAGCAGTACTTC. The V gene is TRBV11-2, the J gene TRBJ2-7; 9 bases are shared with TRBD1. V was pared by 3 bases and J by 1 base, with 1 base of the junction left unmatched. The CDR3 totals 14 residues. Germline V gives CDR1 SGHAT, CDR2 FQNNGV. The full variable domain, rest sourced from reference TRBV11-2 and TRBJ2-7, is EAGVAQSPRYKIIEKRQSVAFWCNPISGHATLYWYQQILGQGPKLLIQFQNNGVVDDSQLPKDRFSAERLKGVDSTLKIQPAKLEDSAVYLCASSFDRGSYEQYFGPGTRLTVT.

The chain uses TRBV28 and TRBJ2-5; 10 bases fit TRBD2. Germline V gene data show CDR1 as MDHEN and CDR2 as SYDVKM. The CDR3 runs to 15 residues. V was clipped by 6 bases and J by 0 bases; unmatched bases: 4. The chain's CDR3 is CASSLAGGHQETQYF. CDR3 in DNA: TGTGCCAGCAGCTTAGCGGGGGGACACCAAGAGACCCAGTACTTC.

CDR3 nucleotides: TGCGCCAGCAGCTTGAGCGGACAGGGGATGGAAGGCTACACCTTC. This codes for CASSLSGQGMEGYTF. The chain is built from TRBV5-1 and TRBJ1-2, with 9 bases identical to TRBD1. Germline loops: CDR1 SGHRS, CDR2 YFSETQ. The CDR3 runs 15 residues. V was pared by 1 base and J by 8 bases, with 9 bases of the junction left unmatched.

The chain has TRBV2 and TRBJ2-3, with 10 bases that match TRBD2. V lost 4 bases and J lost 4; bases outside the gene matches: 5. Germline CDR1 SNHLY, CDR2 FYNNEI. The CDR3 has 15 residues. The CDR3 nucleotides are TGTGCCAGCAGTGTTGGACTAGCGGAATCAGATACGCAGTATTTT. Translated: CASSVGLAESDTQYF.

This clone was observed a single time. This chain links TRBV30 with TRBJ1-5; 7 bases line up with TRBD1. With 3 bases clipped from V and 7 bases from J, the junction kept 6 bases outside the gene matches. The germline gives CDR1 GTSNPN, CDR2 SVGIG (reference sequence). This CDR3 contains 13 residues. The CDR3 sequence is CAWSNRGEQPQHF. The CDR3 DNA reads TGTGCCTGGAGCAACAGGGGAGAACAGCCCCAGCATTTT.

The chain recombines TRBV15 with TRBJ2-7; perhaps TRBD1 as D (6 bases). Between the trimmed V and J ends, which lost 3 bases and 6 bases, there was a span of 12 bases. CDR3 length: 13 amino acids. Per the germline V gene, CDR1 is LNHNV and CDR2 is YYDKDF (reference sequence). CDR3 sequence: CATSRGTGFEQYF. The CDR3 DNA reads TGTGCCACCAGCAGGGGTACAGGGTTCGAGCAGTACTTC.

The chain uses TRBV20-1 and TRBJ1-1, with D uncertain. The CDR3 contains 10 residues. Germline assignment: CDR1 DFQATT and CDR2 SNEGSKA (reference sequence). Trimming removed 5 bases from V and 10 bases from J, with 11 bases in between. This chain's CDR3 is CSAVGRGAFF. Written as DNA, the CDR3 is TGCAGTGCTGTGGGCCGGGGAGCTTTCTTT.

This chain links TRBV27 with TRBJ1-2, with D possibly TRBD1 on 5 matching bases. The V end was cut by 6 bases, the J end by 8 bases, with 10 bases between. The CDR3 is made up of 11 amino acids. CDR1 and CDR2 from the germline V gene are MNHEY and SMNVEV (reference sequence). The CDR3 loop is CASSQGGGYTF. The CDR3 nucleotides are TGTGCCAGCAGCCAGGGTGGAGGCTACACCTTC.

This sequence joins TRBV7-2 and TRBJ1-5; D is unclear. The germline V and J ends were trimmed by 4 bases and 3 bases, with 10 bases remaining between them. Germline CDR1 SGHTA, CDR2 FQGNSA. The CDR3 contains 14 residues. CDR3 protein: CASSSTVINQPQHF. The CDR3 nucleotides are TGTGCCAGCAGCTCAACAGTCATCAATCAGCCCCAGCATTTT.

This clone was picked up one time. The chain combines TRBV6-4 with TRBJ2-2; 9 bases are a match to TRBD2. Germline assignment: CDR1 MRHNA and CDR2 SNTAGT. The V gene end was trimmed by 4 bases and the J gene end by 5 bases; junction bases not matched to a gene: 8. The CDR3 extends over 16 amino acids. The DNA of the CDR3 is TGTGCCAGCAGTGCATCGGAGCGGGGGGAAACCGGGGAGCTGTTTTTT. This sequence encodes CASSASERGETGELFF.

The chain is built from TRBV15 and TRBJ2-7, with D possibly being TRBD2 (6 bases). The germline V and J ends were trimmed by 1 base and 10 bases, with 17 bases remaining between them. CDR1 and CDR2 from the germline V gene are LNHNV and YYDKDF (reference sequence). The CDR3 extends over 14 amino acids. CDR3 nucleotide sequence: TGTGCCACCAGCAGAGGGGGGGTGGAGGCCGAACAGTACTTC. Protein sequence: CATSRGGVEAEQYF.